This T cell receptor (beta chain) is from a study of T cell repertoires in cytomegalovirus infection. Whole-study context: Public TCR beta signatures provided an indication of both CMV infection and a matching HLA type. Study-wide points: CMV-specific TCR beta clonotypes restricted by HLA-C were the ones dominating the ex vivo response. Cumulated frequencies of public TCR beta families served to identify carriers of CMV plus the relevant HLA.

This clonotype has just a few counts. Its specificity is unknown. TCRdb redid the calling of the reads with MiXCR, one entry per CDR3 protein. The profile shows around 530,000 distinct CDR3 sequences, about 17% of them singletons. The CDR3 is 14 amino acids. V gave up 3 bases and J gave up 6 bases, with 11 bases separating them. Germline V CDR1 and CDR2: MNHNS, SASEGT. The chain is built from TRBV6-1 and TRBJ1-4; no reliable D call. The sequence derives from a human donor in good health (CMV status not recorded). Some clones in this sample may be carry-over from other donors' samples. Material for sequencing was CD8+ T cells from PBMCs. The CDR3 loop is CASSDLSDYEKLFF. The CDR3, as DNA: TGTGCCAGCAGTGACCTAAGTGATTATGAAAAACTGTTTTTT.